This is a list of T cell receptor beta chains from one sample in a study of blood T cell repertoires in COVID-19. Generated by immunoSEQ multiplex PCR, the TCRdb table keeps only in-frame clones and is missing some. The table shows about 210,000 clones, with almost 85% occurring only once. The sample was peripheral blood. These receptors all come from a woman in her 40s with acute or convalescent COVID-19. The conserved cysteine and the conserved F or W are not part of the CDR3 here. D genes are given only for firm matches.

D gene: NA
V gene: TRBV4-1
CDR3 length: 14
CDR3 protein: ASSPGTESSGNTIY

D gene: NA
V gene: TRBV2
CDR3 length: 11
CDR3 protein: ASTRYDTDTQY

D gene: NA
V gene: TRBV2
CDR3 length: 13
CDR3 protein: ASRPQARGWEKLF

D gene: NA
V gene: TRBV18
CDR3 length: 13
CDR3 protein: ASSPGQGFDQPQH

D gene: TRBD1
V gene: TRBV29-1
CDR3 length: 10
CDR3 protein: SAMGQGNGYT

D gene: TRBD1
V gene: TRBV30
CDR3 length: 10
CDR3 protein: AWGDRGADYT

D gene: TRBD1
V gene: TRBV29-1
CDR3 length: 10
CDR3 protein: SGTGNNEKLF

D gene: TRBD1
V gene: TRBV7-9
CDR3 length: 14
CDR3 protein: AIIRRAGGGVTEAF

D gene: NA
V gene: TRBV30
CDR3 length: 12
CDR3 protein: ALGRRGTNEKLF

D gene: TRBD2
V gene: TRBV7-9
CDR3 length: 13
CDR3 protein: ASSSRLAAYNEQF

D gene: NA
V gene: TRBV15
CDR3 length: 12
CDR3 protein: ATSTGGWEETQY

D gene: NA
V gene: TRBV21-1
CDR3 length: 11
CDR3 protein: ASSVGRGDEQF

D gene: TRBD1
V gene: TRBV13
CDR3 length: 14
CDR3 protein: ASSLTGWDSYNEQF

D gene: TRBD1
V gene: TRBV6-6
CDR3 length: 12
CDR3 protein: ASRKQGEESPLH

D gene: NA
V gene: TRBV7-3
CDR3 length: 11
CDR3 protein: ASSLSRGYEQY

D gene: TRBD1
V gene: TRBV4-1
CDR3 length: 13
CDR3 protein: ASSQARTGTGGQY

D gene: TRBD1
V gene: TRBV7-3
CDR3 length: 13
CDR3 protein: ASSFGTGTTGELF

D gene: NA
V gene: TRBV5-6
CDR3 length: 14
CDR3 protein: ASSPGRGLPTGELF

D gene: NA
V gene: TRBV30
CDR3 length: 12
CDR3 protein: AWSVTGLNTEAF

D gene: NA
V gene: TRBV29-1
CDR3 length: 12
CDR3 protein: SVAGLLGPNEQY

D gene: NA
V gene: TRBV3-1/TRBV3-2
CDR3 length: 12
CDR3 protein: ASSLLARGGELF

D gene: NA
V gene: TRBV6-6
CDR3 length: 13
CDR3 protein: ASSYSERTTDTQY

D gene: TRBD1
V gene: TRBV4-3
CDR3 length: 16
CDR3 protein: ASSQAEQGGTGANVLT

D gene: NA
V gene: TRBV19
CDR3 length: 15
CDR3 protein: ASSTTRPVAGRTEAF

D gene: TRBD1
V gene: TRBV5-1
CDR3 length: 13
CDR3 protein: ASSLQGGANQPQH

D gene: TRBD1
V gene: TRBV7-6
CDR3 length: 13
CDR3 protein: ASSFPGQGYNEQF

D gene: TRBD2
V gene: TRBV9
CDR3 length: 13
CDR3 protein: ASSPRTSGVYEQY

D gene: NA
V gene: TRBV7-9
CDR3 length: 13
CDR3 protein: ASIPVAGGRGEQY

D gene: TRBD2
V gene: TRBV19
CDR3 length: 14
CDR3 protein: ASSATSGSRTDTQY

D gene: TRBD1
V gene: TRBV27
CDR3 length: 14
CDR3 protein: ASMVWTGSNTGELF

D gene: TRBD2
V gene: TRBV27
CDR3 length: 12
CDR3 protein: ASSRGRHTGELF

D gene: TRBD2
V gene: TRBV3-1/TRBV3-2
CDR3 length: 16
CDR3 protein: ASSQPSRSGRAYRTQY

D gene: NA
V gene: TRBV18
CDR3 length: 12
CDR3 protein: ASSPPIRTNGYT

D gene: NA
V gene: TRBV19
CDR3 length: 14
CDR3 protein: ASSKGREGLNTEAF

D gene: NA
V gene: TRBV7-8
CDR3 length: 12
CDR3 protein: ASSLKRGNHEQY

D gene: TRBD2
V gene: TRBV4-2
CDR3 length: 16
CDR3 protein: ASSRQGLAGVNTGELF

D gene: NA
V gene: TRBV24-1
CDR3 length: 14
CDR3 protein: ATSDWERSTSYEQY

D gene: NA
V gene: TRBV29-1
CDR3 length: 10
CDR3 protein: SVDGRGYGYT

D gene: NA
V gene: TRBV2
CDR3 length: 11
CDR3 protein: ASRTRGSYEQY

D gene: NA
V gene: TRBV2
CDR3 length: 12
CDR3 protein: ASGRGGPGNTIY

D gene: NA
V gene: TRBV12-5
CDR3 length: 15
CDR3 protein: ASGSAHGVGLQETQY

D gene: TRBD2
V gene: TRBV6-2/TRBV6-3
CDR3 length: 12
CDR3 protein: ASSYWGREGTQY

D gene: NA
V gene: TRBV7-2
CDR3 length: 13
CDR3 protein: ASSRQGLYNSPLH

D gene: TRBD2
V gene: TRBV5-1
CDR3 length: 16
CDR3 protein: ASSLRAPTSGTTYEQY

D gene: TRBD2
V gene: TRBV12-5
CDR3 length: 11
CDR3 protein: ASGFGGEETQY

D gene: NA
V gene: TRBV29-1
CDR3 length: 9
CDR3 protein: SGTTDKEQF

D gene: NA
V gene: TRBV15
CDR3 length: 13
CDR3 protein: ATSRGDGDLNEQF

D gene: TRBD2
V gene: TRBV11-2
CDR3 length: 17
CDR3 protein: ASTLYSGGDLGSKNIQY

D gene: TRBD2
V gene: TRBV4-1
CDR3 length: 13
CDR3 protein: ASSPIGREGNEQF

D gene: NA
V gene: TRBV3-1/TRBV3-2
CDR3 length: 11
CDR3 protein: ASSQGNNQPQH

D gene: TRBD1
V gene: TRBV29-1
CDR3 length: 10
CDR3 protein: SVGGQGGEQF

D gene: NA
V gene: TRBV5-1
CDR3 length: 12
CDR3 protein: ASSLAGLTDTQY

D gene: TRBD1
V gene: TRBV18
CDR3 length: 14
CDR3 protein: ASSPRTGKIGEKLF

D gene: NA
V gene: TRBV12-5
CDR3 length: 14
CDR3 protein: ASGLTNQGTATEAF

D gene: TRBD1
V gene: TRBV7-6
CDR3 length: 14
CDR3 protein: ASSPPGGQGAREQY

D gene: TRBD1
V gene: TRBV30
CDR3 length: 15
CDR3 protein: AYPRPTGGGKKRGYT

D gene: TRBD1
V gene: TRBV6-4
CDR3 length: 9
CDR3 protein: ASTGGDGYT